One and the same sample provided the 8 T cell receptor beta chains below, sequenced in a study of blood T cell repertoires in COVID-19. The method was immunoSEQ multiplex PCR; TCRdb's version includes in-frame clones alone and lacks a portion of them. Of a few hundred thousand clones detected, around 85% appear once; the ten largest clones hold roughly 0.87%. Sample: peripheral blood. These receptor sequences come from a human donor with COVID-19, enrolled during active disease. The donor label of this sample is uncertain.

This clone was detected only once. The V call is TRBV15, the J call TRBJ2-7, with D maybe TRBD2 (6 bases). V shed 0 bases and J shed 7 bases, with 16 bases lying between them. The germline V gene has CDR1 LNHNV and CDR2 YYDKDF (reference sequence). CDR3 size: 15 residues. The CDR3 reads CATSRDRGGSGEQYF. The CDR3 DNA reads as TGTGCCACCAGCAGAGATAGAGGAGGGTCCGGGGAGCAGTACTTC. The full variable domain, completed using reference TRBV15 and TRBJ2-7, is DAMVIQNPRYQVTQFGKPVTLSCSQTLNHNVMYWYQQKSSQAPKLLFHYYDKDFNNEADTPDNFQSRRPNTSFCFLDIRSPGLGDTAMYLCATSRDRGGSGEQYFGPGTRLTVT.

V is TRBV5-4 and J is TRBJ2-7; 10 bases are shared with TRBD2. J gave up 2 bases and V 2 bases, and 10 bases lay outside the gene matches. The CDR3 extends over 17 amino acids. Germline CDR1 is SGHNT and CDR2 is YYREEE (reference sequence). The CDR3 sequence is CASSLGLAGVRAYEQYF. CDR3 bases: TGTGCCAGCAGCTTAGGGCTAGCGGGAGTTAGGGCCTACGAGCAGTACTTC.

The chain joins TRBV28 to TRBJ1-4, with 7 bases matching TRBD1. CDR1 MDHEN and CDR2 SYDVKM come from the germline V gene. J was trimmed by 8 bases and V by 5 bases; bases with no gene match: 11. The CDR3 is made up of 15 amino acids. CDR3 sequence: CASSPTGAGEEKLFF. The CDR3 DNA is TGTGCCAGCAGTCCCACAGGGGCCGGGGAAGAAAAACTGTTTTTT. The variable domain in full, completed from reference TRBV28 and TRBJ1-4, reads DVKVTQSSRYLVKRTGEKVFLECVQDMDHENMFWYRQDPGLGLRLIYFSYDVKMKEKGDIPEGYSVSREKKERFSLILESASTNQTSMYLCASSPTGAGEEKLFFGSGTQLSVL.

The gene calls are TRBV29-1 and TRBJ1-2; tentatively, D is TRBD1 (6 bases). The germline gives CDR1 SQVTM, CDR2 ANQGSEA. This CDR3 spans 15 amino acids. V was trimmed by 6 bases and J by 6 bases, leaving 23 bases between them. The CDR3 sequence: CSVTRRDMGHHGYTF. CDR3 bases: TGCAGCGTGACCCGCCGGGACATGGGGCACCATGGCTACACCTTC.

The V and J genes are TRBV10-3 and TRBJ2-3, with TRBD2 matching over 7 bases. J lost 5 bases, V lost 11 bases, and 4 bases had no gene match. This CDR3 contains 11 residues. Germline V gives CDR1 ENHRY, CDR2 SYGVKD. Here the CDR3 reads CAVGRGDTQYF. The CDR3 nucleotides read TGTGCCGTTGGGAGGGGAGATACGCAGTATTTT.

This rearrangement joins TRBV5-6 to TRBJ1-2, with TRBD1 as a possible D gene (6 bases). Germline assignment: CDR1 SGHDT and CDR2 YYEEEE. Trimming left V 4 bases short and J 7 bases short, with 11 bases between. The CDR3 runs 12 residues. In nucleotides, the CDR3 is TGTGCCAGCAGCCAATGGGGGCGTGGCTACACCTTC. Amino acid sequence: CASSQWGRGYTF.

V and J are TRBV19 and TRBJ1-2, with 7 nucleotides matching TRBD1. CDR3 size: 14 residues. CDR1 and CDR2 (germline): LNHDA, SQIVND (reference sequence). J gave up 6 bases and V 7 bases, and 11 bases lay outside the gene matches. CDR3: CASNLRQGGNGYTF. DNA of the CDR3: TGTGCCAGTAATCTTAGACAGGGTGGAAATGGCTACACCTTC.

The rearrangement uses TRBV5-1 and TRBJ2-3; 7 bases line up with TRBD1. CDR3 size: 15 residues. Germline CDR1 is SGHRS and CDR2 is YFSETQ. The V gene end was trimmed by 4 bases and the J gene end by 1 base; junction bases not matched to a gene: 6. The DNA for the CDR3 is TGCGCCAGCAGCGCGCAGGGGGATGGCACAGATACGCAGTATTTT. Encoded protein: CASSAQGDGTDTQYF.